One T cell receptor beta chain is described in this entry. A read error may account for a junction end that differs from germline. The record originates from a study of cytomegalovirus exposure and HLA in healthy donors. This CDR3 region has 12 residues. Germline loops: CDR1 MDHEN, CDR2 SYDVKM. At sampling all donors were nominally healthy, likely with unrecorded immune exposures. Primers for the PCR totalled 60 Vbeta and 13 Jbeta. The protocol was immunoSEQ multiplex PCR, while the TCRdb copy is restricted to in-frame clones and leaves out a portion. The data hold some 150,000 clones, with 75% to 85% observed a single time.

The receptor was derived from a woman between 45 and 60 years old in good health and CMV-seropositive. The sequencing sample was made of PBMCs. The rearrangement joins TRBV28 to TRBJ1-2; D call uncertain. The CDR3 loop reads CASSLSWLVSSF. As DNA, the CDR3 is TGTGCCAGCAGTTTATCTTGGTTGGTGTCCAGCTTC.